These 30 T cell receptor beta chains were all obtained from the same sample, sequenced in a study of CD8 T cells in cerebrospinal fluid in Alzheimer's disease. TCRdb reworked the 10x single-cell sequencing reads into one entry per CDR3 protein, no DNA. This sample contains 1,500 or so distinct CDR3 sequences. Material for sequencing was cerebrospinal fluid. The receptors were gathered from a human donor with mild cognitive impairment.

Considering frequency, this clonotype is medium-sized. The CDR3 protein is CASSVGLWRVNQPQHF. The chain carries TRBV6-1 and TRBJ1-5. CDR3 length: 16 residues. CDR1 and CDR2 (germline): MNHNS, SASEGT.

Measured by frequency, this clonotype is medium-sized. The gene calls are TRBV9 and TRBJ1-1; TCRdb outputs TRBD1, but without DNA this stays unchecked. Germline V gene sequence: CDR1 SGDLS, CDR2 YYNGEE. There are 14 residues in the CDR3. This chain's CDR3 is CASSPDRSNTEAFF.

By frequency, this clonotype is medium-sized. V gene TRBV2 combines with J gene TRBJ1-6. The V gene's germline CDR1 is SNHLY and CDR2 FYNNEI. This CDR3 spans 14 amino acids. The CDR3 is CASSVDLGNSPLHF.

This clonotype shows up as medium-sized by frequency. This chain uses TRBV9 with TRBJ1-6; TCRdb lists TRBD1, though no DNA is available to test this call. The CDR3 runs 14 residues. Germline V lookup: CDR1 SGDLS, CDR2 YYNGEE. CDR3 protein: CASSVLGGNSPLHF.

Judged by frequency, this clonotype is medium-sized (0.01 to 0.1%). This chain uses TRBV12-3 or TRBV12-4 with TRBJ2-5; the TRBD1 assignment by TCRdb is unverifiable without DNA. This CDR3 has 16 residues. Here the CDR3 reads CASSSLPWGQGQTQYF.

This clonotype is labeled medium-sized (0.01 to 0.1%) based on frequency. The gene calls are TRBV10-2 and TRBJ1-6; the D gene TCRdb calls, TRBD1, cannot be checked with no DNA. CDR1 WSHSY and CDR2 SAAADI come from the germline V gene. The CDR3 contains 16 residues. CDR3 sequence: CASSDKTGTLNSPLHF.

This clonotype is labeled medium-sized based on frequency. The CDR3 loop reads CASSIAGEGGGQPQHF. V and J are TRBV19 and TRBJ1-5; TCRdb lists TRBD1, though no DNA is available to test this call. The CDR3 contains 16 residues. The germline CDR1 and CDR2 sequences are LNHDA and SQIVND (reference sequence). Drawing the rest from reference TRBV19 and TRBJ1-5, the complete variable domain is DGGITQSPKYLFRKEGQNVTLSCEQNLNHDAMYWYRQDPGQGLRLIYYSQIVNDFQKGDIAEGYSVSREKKESFPLTVTSAQKNPTAFYLCASSIAGEGGGQPQHFGDGTRLSIL.

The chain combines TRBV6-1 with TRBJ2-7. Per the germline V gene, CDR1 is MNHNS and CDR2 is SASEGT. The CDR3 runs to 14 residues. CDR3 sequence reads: CASSQQGRTYEQYF.

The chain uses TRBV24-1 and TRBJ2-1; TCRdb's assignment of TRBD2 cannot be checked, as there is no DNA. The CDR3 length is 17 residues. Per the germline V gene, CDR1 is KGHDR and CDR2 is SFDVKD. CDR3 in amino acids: CATSDRTSGFSYNEQFF.

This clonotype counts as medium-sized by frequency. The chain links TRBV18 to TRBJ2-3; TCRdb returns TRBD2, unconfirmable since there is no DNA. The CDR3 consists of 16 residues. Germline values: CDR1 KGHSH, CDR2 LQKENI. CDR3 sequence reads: CASSQRLAGDTDTQYF. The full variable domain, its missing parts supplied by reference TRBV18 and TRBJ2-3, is NAGVMQNPRHLVRRRGQEARLRCSPMKGHSHVYWYRQLPEEGLKFMVYLQKENIIDESGMPKERFSAEFPKEGPSILRIQQVVRGDSAAYFCASSQRLAGDTDTQYFGPGTRLTVL.

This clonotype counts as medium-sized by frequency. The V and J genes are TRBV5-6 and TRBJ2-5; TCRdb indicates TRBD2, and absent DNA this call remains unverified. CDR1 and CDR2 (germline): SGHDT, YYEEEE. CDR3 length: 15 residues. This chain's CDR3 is CASSLRQGIQETQYF. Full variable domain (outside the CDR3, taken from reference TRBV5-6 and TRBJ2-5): DAGVTQSPTHLIKTRGQQVTLRCSPKSGHDTVSWYQQALGQGPQFIFQYYEEEERQRGNFPDRFSGHQFPNYSSELNVNALLLGDSALYLCASSLRQGIQETQYFGPGTRLLVL.

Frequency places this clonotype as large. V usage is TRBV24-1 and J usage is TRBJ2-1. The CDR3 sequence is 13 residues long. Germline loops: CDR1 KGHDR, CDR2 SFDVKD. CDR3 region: CATSGGSYNEQFF.

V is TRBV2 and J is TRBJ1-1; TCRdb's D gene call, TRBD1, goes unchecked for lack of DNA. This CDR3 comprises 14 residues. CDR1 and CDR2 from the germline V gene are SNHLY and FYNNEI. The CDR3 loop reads CASSQQGGVTEAFF. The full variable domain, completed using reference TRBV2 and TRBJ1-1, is EPEVTQTPSHQVTQMGQEVILRCVPISNHLYFYWYRQILGQKVEFLVSFYNNEISEKSEIFDDQFSVERPDGSNFTLKIRSTKLEDSAMYFCASSQQGGVTEAFFGQGTRLTVV.

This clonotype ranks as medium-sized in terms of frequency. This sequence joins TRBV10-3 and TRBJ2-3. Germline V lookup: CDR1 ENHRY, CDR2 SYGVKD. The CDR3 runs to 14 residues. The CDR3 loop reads CAISEYDAEDTQYF.

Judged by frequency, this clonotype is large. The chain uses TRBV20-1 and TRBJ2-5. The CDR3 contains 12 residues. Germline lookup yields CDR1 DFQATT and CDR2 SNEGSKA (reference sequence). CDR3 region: CSASRFVETQYF.

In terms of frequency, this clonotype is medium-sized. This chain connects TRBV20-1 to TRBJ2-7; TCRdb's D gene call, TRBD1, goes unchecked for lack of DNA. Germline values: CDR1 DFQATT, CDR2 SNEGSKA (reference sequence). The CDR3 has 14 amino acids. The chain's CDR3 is CSAPTGLKVYEQYF.

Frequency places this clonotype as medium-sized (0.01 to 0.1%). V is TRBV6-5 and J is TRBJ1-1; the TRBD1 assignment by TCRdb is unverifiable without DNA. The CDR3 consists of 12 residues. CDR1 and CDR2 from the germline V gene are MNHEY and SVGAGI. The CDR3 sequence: CASSIPGSEAFF.

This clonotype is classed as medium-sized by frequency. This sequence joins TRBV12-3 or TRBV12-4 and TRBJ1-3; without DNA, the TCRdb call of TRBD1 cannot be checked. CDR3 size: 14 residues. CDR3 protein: CASKVPRERNTIYF.

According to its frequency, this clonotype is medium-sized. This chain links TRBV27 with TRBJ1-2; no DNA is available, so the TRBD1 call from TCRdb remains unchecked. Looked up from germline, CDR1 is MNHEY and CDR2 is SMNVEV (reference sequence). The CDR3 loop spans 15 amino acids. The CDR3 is CASSLTGQGRYGYTF.

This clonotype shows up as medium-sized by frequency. This chain's CDR3 is CASRSNSATNEKLFF. The V and J genes are TRBV5-1 and TRBJ1-4. Per the germline V gene, CDR1 is SGHRS and CDR2 is YFSETQ. This CDR3 comprises 15 residues.

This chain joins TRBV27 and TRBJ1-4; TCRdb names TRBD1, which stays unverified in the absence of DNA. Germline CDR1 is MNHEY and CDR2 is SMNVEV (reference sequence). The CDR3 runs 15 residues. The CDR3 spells CASSFVSTGVEKLFF.

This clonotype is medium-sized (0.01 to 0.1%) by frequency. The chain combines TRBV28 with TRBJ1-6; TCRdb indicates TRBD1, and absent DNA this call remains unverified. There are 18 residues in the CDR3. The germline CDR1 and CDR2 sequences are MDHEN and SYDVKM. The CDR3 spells CATKRSGRWSSYNSPLHF.

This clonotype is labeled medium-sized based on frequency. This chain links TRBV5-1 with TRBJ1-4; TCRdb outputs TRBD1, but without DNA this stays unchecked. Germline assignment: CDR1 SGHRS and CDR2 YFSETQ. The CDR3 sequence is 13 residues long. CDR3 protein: CASSYGGDEKLFF.

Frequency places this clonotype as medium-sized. The chain's CDR3 is CSASGMADEAFF. The genes are TRBV20-1 and TRBJ1-1. This CDR3 is 12 amino acids long. Germline V gene data show CDR1 as DFQATT and CDR2 as SNEGSKA (reference sequence).

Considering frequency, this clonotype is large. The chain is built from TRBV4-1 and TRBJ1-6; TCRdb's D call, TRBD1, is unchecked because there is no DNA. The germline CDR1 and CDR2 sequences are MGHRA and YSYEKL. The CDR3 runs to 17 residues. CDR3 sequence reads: CASSQEGLTGGNSPLHF.

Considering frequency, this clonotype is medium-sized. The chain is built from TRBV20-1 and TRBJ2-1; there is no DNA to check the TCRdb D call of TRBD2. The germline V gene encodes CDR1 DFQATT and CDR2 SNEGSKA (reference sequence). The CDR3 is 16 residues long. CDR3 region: CSAWAPGGLEIDEQFF.

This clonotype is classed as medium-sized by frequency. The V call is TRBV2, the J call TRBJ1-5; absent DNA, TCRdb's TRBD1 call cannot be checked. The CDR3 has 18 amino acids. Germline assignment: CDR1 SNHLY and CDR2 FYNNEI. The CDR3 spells CASSEEGWGAESNQPQHF.

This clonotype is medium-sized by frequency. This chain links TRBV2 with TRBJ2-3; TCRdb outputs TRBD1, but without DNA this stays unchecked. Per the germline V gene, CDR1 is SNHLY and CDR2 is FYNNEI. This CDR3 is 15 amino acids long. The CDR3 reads CASSRDRASGDTQYF.

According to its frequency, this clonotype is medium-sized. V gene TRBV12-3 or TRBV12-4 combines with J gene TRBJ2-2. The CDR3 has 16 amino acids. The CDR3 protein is CASSLEGIPNTGELFF.

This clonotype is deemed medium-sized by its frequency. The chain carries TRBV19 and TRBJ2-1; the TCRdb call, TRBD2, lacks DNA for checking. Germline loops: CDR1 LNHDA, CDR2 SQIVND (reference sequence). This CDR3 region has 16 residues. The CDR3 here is CASSLIADHPYNEQFF. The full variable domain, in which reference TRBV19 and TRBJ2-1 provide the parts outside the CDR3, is DGGITQSPKYLFRKEGQNVTLSCEQNLNHDAMYWYRQDPGQGLRLIYYSQIVNDFQKGDIAEGYSVSREKKESFPLTVTSAQKNPTAFYLCASSLIADHPYNEQFFGPGTRLTVL.